This TCR beta chain is drawn from a study of T-cell memory formation after mild COVID-19. V was pared by 2 bases and J by 6 bases, with 16 bases of the junction left unmatched. The length of the CDR3 is 19 residues. CDR1 SGHVS and CDR2 FQNEAQ come from the germline V gene. In regard to this clonotype: Its target is not known.

Study-wide findings and caveats: Contracting CD4+ clones were located mainly in CM and EM, and CD8+ clones in EMRA. Clones that contracted from day 15 to 85 were balanced CD4/CD8, while later expanders leaned CD4+.

From the 5' RACE reads, TCRdb called clonotypes with MiXCR, one entry per CDR3 protein. Of about 430,000 distinct CDR3 sequences in the sample, more than 15% were seen once. The rearrangement joins TRBV7-8 to TRBJ2-3, with TRBD2 identical over 11 bases. The sample comprised PBMCs or a T cell subset sorted from them (not recorded which). The clonotype was recovered from a man between 18 and 35 years old who had mild COVID-19 (a few samples of this study predate the infection). Cell type and time point are not known. In DNA, the CDR3 is TGTGCCAGCAGCTTATCCTCCAGACTAGCGGGGCTTAGGGAGGATACGCAGTATTTT. This gives the protein CASSLSSRLAGLREDTQYF.